This T cell receptor beta chain appears in the sequencing data of a study of blood T cell repertoires in COVID-19. Study-level information: Acute and convalescent COVID-19 specimens originated in the United States, Italy and Spain. Sources were T cells, B-cell-depleted T cells, or PBMCs; the material itself was cDNA or gDNA.

Per the study methods: Researchers report that nucleated cell counts were estimated from reference gene primer amplification. Profiling relied on immunoSEQ multiplex PCR, and the TCRdb table lists in-frame clones only, not all of them. V, J and clone size are those of that table, while D and trimming were read from the DNA. Of 150,000 to 200,000 clones listed, about 87% are singletons. V lost 2 bases to trimming and J lost 1 base, with 11 bases between them. This CDR3 is built from 15 residues. The germline CDR1 and CDR2 sequences are LGHDT and YNNKEL (reference sequence). The clonotype comes from a man in his forties with active or convalescent COVID-19. The V gene is TRBV3-1 (or the pseudogene TRBV3-2), the J gene TRBJ1-1; D gene ambiguous. Material: peripheral blood. The CDR3 DNA is TGTGCCAGCAGCCAACAGGTGACCGGGAACACTGAAGCTTTCTTT. It is translated as CASSQQVTGNTEAFF.